This T cell receptor (beta chain) stems from a study of CD8 T cells in ankylosing spondylitis. General observations from the study: According to the report, clones linked to the disease were significantly enriched in matched synovial fluid samples taken from ankylosing spondylitis patients. There was a TCR beta motif, made of eight highly homologous variants, that appeared characteristic of ankylosing spondylitis blood. Some motif variants had been reported before (in reactive arthritis synovial fluid and blood).

With respect to this clonotype: Its target is unknown.

V shed 3 bases and J 0 bases; nucleotides not matched to a gene: 7. This CDR3 has 18 residues. Germline V gene data show CDR1 as SGHAT and CDR2 as FQNNGV. Each TCR beta library was made by quantitative 5'-RACE that incorporated molecular barcodes. One entry per CDR3 protein results from TCRdb running MiXCR on the 5' RACE reads. The sample shows approximately 250,000 distinct CDR3 sequences, approximately 8% of them seen only once. This TCR derives from a female donor with ankylosing spondylitis or in good health (not recorded which). The gene calls are TRBV11-2 and TRBJ2-1; 11 nucleotides agree with TRBD2. The sample taken for sequencing was blood, either unsorted or a sorted T cell fraction (not recorded which). This CDR3 reads CASSFGGTSGSSYNEQFF. The DNA for the CDR3 is TGTGCCAGCAGCTTTGGGGGGACTAGCGGTAGCTCCTACAATGAGCAGTTCTTC. The complete variable domain, with remaining parts taken from reference TRBV11-2 and TRBJ2-1, reads EAGVAQSPRYKIIEKRQSVAFWCNPISGHATLYWYQQILGQGPKLLIQFQNNGVVDDSQLPKDRFSAERLKGVDSTLKIQPAKLEDSAVYLCASSFGGTSGSSYNEQFFGPGTRLTVL.